This T cell receptor (beta chain) was found in a study of blood T cells in healthy people across ages. From germline, CDR1 is SGHAT and CDR2 FQNNGV. Trimming removed 1 base from V and 0 bases from J, with 10 bases in between. The length of the CDR3 is 16 residues. For the second PCR, which ran for about 7 to 11 cycles, a sample-barcoded 5' primer and a J-beta primer mix were used. A 12-random-nucleotide template-switch adaptor tagged each cDNA molecule. One entry per CDR3 protein, called by TCRdb with MiXCR from the 5' RACE reads. The sample contains more than 800,000 distinct CDR3 sequences, 29% of which appear only once. Study-wide points: Across the age range, TCR beta diversity per million T cells fell in a roughly linear way. The study found TCR beta diversity correlated strongly with naive T cell percentage.

A word on this clonotype: Antigen unknown.

The clonotype was recovered from a woman of 80 years or more in good health. The chain carries TRBV11-2 and TRBJ2-1, with D possibly being TRBD2 (5 bases). Sequenced sample: blood. CDR3 loop: CASSLVIGSSYNEQFF. The CDR3 DNA is TGTGCCAGCAGCTTAGTTATTGGGAGCTCCTACAATGAGCAGTTCTTC.